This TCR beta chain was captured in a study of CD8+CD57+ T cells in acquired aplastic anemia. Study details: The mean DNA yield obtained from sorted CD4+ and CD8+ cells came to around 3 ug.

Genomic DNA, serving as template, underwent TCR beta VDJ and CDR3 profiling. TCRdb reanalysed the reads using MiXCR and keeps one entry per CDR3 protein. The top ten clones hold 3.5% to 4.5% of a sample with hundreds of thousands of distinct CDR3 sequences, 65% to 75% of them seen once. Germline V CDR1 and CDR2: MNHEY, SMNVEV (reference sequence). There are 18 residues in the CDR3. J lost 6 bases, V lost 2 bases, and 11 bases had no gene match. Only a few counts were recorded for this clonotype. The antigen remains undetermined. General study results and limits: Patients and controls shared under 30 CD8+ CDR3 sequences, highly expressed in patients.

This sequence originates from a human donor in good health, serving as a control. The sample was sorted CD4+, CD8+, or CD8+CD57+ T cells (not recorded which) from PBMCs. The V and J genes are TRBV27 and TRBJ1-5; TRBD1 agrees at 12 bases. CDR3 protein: CASSLIGTGGAVGQPQHF. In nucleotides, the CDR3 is TGTGCCAGCAGTTTAATCGGGACAGGGGGCGCGGTCGGTCAGCCCCAGCATTTT.